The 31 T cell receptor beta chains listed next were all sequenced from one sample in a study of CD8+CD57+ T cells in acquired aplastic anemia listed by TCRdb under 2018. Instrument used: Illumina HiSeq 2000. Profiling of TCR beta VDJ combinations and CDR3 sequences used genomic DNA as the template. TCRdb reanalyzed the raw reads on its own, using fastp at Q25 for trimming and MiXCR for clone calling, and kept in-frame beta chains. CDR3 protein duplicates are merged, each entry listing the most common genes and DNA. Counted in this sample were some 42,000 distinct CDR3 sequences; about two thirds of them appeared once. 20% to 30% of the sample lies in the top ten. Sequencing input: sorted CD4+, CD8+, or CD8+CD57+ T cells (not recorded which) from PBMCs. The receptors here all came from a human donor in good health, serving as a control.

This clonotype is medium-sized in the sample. In nucleotides, the CDR3 is TGTGCCACCAGTGATCCCCGGGACTCCGAAAAACTGTTTTTT. This encodes CATSDPRDSEKLFF. The chain is built from TRBV24-1 and TRBJ1-4; maybe TRBD1 (5 bases). This CDR3 is 14 amino acids long. Germline V gives CDR1 KGHDR, CDR2 SFDVKD. V dropped 3 bases and J dropped 8 bases, with 12 bases sitting between them.

CDR3 residues: CSVLQGVNEKLFF. DNA of the CDR3: TGCAGCGTTCTACAGGGCGTTAATGAAAAACTGTTTTTT. V usage is TRBV29-1 and J usage is TRBJ1-4, with a weak D call TRBD1 (6 bases). Trimming removed 5 bases at V and 4 bases at J, with 11 bases between. The CDR3 extends over 13 amino acids. In germline, CDR1 is SQVTM, CDR2 ANQGSEA. Full variable domain (outside the CDR3, taken from reference TRBV29-1 and TRBJ1-4): SAVISQKPSRDICQRGTSLTIQCQVDSQVTMMFWYRQQPGQSLTLIATANQGSEATYESGFVIDKFPISRPNLTFSTLTVSNMSPEDSSIYLCSVLQGVNEKLFFGSGTQLSVL.

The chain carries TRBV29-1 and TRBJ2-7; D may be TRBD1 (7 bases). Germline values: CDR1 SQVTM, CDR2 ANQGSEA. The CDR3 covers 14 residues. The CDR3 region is CSVEYGGGGYEQHV. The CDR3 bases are TGCAGCGTTGAATACGGTGGAGGGGGCTACGAGCAGCACGTC.

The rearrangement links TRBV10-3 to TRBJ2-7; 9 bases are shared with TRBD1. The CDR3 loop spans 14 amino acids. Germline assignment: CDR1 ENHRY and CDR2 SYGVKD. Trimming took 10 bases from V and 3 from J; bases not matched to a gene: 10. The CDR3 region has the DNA TGTGCCAGCAGCTTGACAGGGGGGGACTACGAGCAGTACTTC. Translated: CASSLTGGDYEQYF.

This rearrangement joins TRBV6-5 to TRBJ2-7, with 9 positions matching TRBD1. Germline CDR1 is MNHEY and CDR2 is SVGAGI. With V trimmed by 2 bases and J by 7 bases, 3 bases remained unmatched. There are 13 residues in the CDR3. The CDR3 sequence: CASSYTGTGEQYF. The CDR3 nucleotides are TGTGCCAGCAGTTACACCGGGACAGGGGAGCAGTACTTC.

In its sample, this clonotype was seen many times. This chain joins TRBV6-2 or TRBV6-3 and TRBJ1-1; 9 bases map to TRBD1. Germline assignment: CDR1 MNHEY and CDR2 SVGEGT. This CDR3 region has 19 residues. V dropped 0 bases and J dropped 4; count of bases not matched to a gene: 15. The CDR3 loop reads CASSYSDRGHPLRGTEAFF. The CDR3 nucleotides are TGTGCCAGCAGTTACTCGGACAGGGGCCACCCGCTTAGAGGCACTGAAGCTTTCTTT.

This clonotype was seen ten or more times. CDR3 nucleotides: TGTGCCAGCAGCCCTCCCGGGACTAGCGGAATGTACAATGAGCAGTTCTTC. This codes for CASSPPGTSGMYNEQFF. The chain employs TRBV13 and TRBJ2-1, with 11 bases that match TRBD2. The CDR3 runs 17 residues. The germline V gene has CDR1 PRHDT and CDR2 FYEKMQ (reference sequence). Trimming removed 5 bases from V and 4 bases from J; junction bases left unmatched: 10.

The CDR3 DNA reads TGTGCCAGCAGCGCGGGACTAGCGGACACCGGGGAGCTGTTTTTT. Translation: CASSAGLADTGELFF. The chain joins TRBV7-2 to TRBJ2-2; 11 bases line up with TRBD2. The CDR3 contains 15 residues. The ends lost 5 bases at V and 3 bases at J; junction bases unmatched: 2. Germline assignment: CDR1 SGHTA and CDR2 FQGNSA.

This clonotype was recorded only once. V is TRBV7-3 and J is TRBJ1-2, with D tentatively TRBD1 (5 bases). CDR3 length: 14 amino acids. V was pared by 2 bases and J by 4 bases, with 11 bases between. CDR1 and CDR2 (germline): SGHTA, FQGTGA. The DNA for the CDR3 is TGTGCCAGCAGCTTAGGGCAGGGCCTCTATGGCTACACCTTC. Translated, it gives CASSLGQGLYGYTF.

The CDR3 is CASSEFRSNTEAFF. The CDR3 DNA follows: TGTGCCAGCAGTGAATTCAGGTCGAACACTGAAGCTTTCTTT. This chain joins TRBV25-1 and TRBJ1-1, with D unresolved. The ends were cut back, 1 base at V and 1 base at J, with 7 bases in the middle. Germline CDR1 reads MGHDK; CDR2 reads SYGVNS. The CDR3 runs 14 residues.

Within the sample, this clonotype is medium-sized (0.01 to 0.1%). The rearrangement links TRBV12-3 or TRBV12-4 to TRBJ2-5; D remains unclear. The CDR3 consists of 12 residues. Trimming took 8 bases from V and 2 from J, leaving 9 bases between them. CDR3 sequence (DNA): TGTGCCAGCCTCCTGGGGCAAGAGACCCAGTACTTC. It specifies CASLLGQETQYF.

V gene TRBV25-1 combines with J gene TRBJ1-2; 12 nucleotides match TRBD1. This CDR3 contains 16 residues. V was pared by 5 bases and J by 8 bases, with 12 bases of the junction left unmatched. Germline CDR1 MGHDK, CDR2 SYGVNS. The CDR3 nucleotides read TGTGCCAGCAGTATAGCCTCCGGGACAGGGGGCGACGGCTACACCTTC. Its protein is CASSIASGTGGDGYTF.

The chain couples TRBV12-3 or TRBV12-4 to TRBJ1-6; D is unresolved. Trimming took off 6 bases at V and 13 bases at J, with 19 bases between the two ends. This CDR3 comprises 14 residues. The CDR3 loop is CASSFNRGRGPLHF. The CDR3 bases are TGTGCCAGCAGCTTTAACCGGGGTAGAGGGCCCCTCCACTTT.

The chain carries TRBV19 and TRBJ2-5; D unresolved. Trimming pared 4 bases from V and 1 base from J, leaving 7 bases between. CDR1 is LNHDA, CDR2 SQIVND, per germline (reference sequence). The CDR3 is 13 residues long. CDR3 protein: CASSNGFQETQYF. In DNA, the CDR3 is TGTGCCAGTAGTAATGGCTTCCAAGAGACCCAGTACTTC.

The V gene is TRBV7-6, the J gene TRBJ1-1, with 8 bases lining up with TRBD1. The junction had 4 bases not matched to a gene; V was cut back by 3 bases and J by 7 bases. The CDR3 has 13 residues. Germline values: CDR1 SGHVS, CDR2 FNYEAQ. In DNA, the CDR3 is TGTGCCAGCAGCTTCGATGGACAGGGTGAAGCTTTCTTT. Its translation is CASSFDGQGEAFF.

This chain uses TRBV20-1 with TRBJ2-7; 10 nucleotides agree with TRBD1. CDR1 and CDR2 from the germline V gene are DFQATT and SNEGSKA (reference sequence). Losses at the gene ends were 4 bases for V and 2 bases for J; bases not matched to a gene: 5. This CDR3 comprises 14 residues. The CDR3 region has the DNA TGCAGTGCTATACCGGGACAGGGGACCTACGAGCAGTACTTC. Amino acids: CSAIPGQGTYEQYF.

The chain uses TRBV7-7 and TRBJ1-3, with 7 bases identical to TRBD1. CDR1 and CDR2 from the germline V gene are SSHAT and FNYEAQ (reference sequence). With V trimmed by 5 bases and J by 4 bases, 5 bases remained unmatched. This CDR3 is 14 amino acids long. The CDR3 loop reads CASSARGSGNTIYF. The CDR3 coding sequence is TGTGCCAGCAGCGCCAGGGGGTCCGGAAACACCATATATTTT.

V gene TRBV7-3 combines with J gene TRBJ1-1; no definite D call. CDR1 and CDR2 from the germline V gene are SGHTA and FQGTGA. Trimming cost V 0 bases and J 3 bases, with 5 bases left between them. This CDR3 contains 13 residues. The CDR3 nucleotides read TGTGCCAGCAGCTTAACGCTTCACACTGAAGCTTTCTTT. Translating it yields CASSLTLHTEAFF.

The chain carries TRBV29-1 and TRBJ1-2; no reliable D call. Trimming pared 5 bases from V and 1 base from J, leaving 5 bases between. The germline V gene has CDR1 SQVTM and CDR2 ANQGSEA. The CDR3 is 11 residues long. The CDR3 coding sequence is TGCAGCGTTAACAGTAACTATGGCTACACCTTC. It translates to CSVNSNYGYTF.

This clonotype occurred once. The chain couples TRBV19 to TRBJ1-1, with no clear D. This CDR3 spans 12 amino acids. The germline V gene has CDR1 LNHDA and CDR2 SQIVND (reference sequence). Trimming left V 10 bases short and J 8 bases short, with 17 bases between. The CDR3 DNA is TGTGCCACCTCCCGCCCATCCACGGAAGCTTTCTTT. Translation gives CATSRPSTEAFF.

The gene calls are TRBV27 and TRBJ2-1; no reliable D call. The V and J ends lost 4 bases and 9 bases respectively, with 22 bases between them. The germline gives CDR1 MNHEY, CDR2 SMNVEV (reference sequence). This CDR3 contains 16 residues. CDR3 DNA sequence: TGTGCCAGCAGTTCCATGTCGACGGACCCCTTCAGTGAGCAGTTCTTC. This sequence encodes CASSSMSTDPFSEQFF.

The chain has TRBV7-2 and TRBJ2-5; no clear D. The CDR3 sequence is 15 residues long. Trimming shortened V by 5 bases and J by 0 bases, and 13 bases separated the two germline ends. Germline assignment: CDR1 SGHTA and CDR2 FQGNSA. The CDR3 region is CASSQSPKYQETQYF. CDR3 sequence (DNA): TGTGCCAGCAGCCAATCCCCCAAGTACCAAGAGACCCAGTACTTC.

CDR3 residues: CASSGVYEQYF. CDR3 sequence (DNA): TGTGCCAGCAGTGGAGTTTACGAGCAGTACTTC. The chain has TRBV2 and TRBJ2-7; no reliable D call. There are 11 residues in the CDR3. The ends were cut back, 4 bases at V and 4 bases at J, with 5 bases in the middle. In germline, CDR1 is SNHLY, CDR2 FYNNEI.

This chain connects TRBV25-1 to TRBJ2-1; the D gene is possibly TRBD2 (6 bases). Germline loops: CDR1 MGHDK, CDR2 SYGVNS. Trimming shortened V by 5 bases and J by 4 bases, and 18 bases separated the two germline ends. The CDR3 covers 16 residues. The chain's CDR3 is CASSTRTGRHYNEQFF. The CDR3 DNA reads TGTGCCAGCAGTACCCGGACTGGGAGGCATTACAATGAGCAGTTCTTC.

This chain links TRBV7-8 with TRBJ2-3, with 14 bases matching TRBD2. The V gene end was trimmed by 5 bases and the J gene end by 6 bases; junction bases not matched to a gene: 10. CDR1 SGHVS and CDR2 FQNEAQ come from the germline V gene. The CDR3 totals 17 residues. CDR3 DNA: TGTGCCAGCAGCCCCTGGACTAGCGGGGGGCCCCAGGATACGCAGTATTTT. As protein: CASSPWTSGGPQDTQYF.

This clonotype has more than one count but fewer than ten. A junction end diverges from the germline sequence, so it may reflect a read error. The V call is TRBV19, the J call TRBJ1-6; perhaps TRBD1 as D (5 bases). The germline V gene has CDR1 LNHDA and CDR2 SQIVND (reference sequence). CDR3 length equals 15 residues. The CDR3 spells CASSIELGVNPPLHF. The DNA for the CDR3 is TGTGCCAGTAGTATAGAGCTGGGGGTTAATCCACCCCTCCACTTT.

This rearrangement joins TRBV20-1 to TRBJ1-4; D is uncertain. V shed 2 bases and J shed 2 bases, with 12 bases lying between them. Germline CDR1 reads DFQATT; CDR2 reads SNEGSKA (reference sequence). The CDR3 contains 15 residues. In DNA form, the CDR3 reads TGCAGTGCTAGACAGACGACAAGGACTAATGAAAAACTGTTTTTT. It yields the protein CSARQTTRTNEKLFF.

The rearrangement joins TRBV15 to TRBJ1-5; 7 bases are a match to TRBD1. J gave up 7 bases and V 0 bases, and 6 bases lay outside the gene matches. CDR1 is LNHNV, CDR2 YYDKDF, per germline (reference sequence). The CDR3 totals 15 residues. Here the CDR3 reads CATSRDAGGRQPQHF. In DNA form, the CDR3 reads TGTGCCACCAGCAGAGATGCAGGGGGAAGGCAGCCCCAGCATTTT.

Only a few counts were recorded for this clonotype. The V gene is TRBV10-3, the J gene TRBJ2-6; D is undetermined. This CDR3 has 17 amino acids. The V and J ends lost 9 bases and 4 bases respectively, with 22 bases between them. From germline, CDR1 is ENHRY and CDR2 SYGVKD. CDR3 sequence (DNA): TGTGCCATAAATCGAGGCATAGACGGTCCCGGGGCCAACGTCCTGACTTTC. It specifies CAINRGIDGPGANVLTF.

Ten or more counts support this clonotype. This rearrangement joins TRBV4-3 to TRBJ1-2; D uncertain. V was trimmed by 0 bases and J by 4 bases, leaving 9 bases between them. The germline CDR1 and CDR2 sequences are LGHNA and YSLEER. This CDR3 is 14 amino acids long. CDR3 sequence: CASSQDSQSYGYTF. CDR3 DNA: TGCGCCAGCAGCCAAGATTCTCAGTCCTATGGCTACACCTTC.

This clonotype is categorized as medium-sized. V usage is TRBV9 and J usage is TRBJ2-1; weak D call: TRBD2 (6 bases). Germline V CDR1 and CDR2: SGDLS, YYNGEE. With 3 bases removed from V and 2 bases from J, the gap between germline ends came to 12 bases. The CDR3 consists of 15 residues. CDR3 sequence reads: CASSATRSPYNEQFF. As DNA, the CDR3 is TGTGCCAGCAGCGCGACTAGATCCCCCTACAATGAGCAGTTCTTC.